The clone carrying this TCR beta chain was observed a few times. What it recognizes is unknown. These data come from a study of T cells in localized non-small cell lung cancer. Study results and caveats: Longer survival (overall) was linked to higher T cell density in blood. In adjacent lung, a median roughly 58 of the top 100 tumor clones were found. Owing to sequencing of a solitary tumor region, heterogeneity cannot be discounted.

The repertoire was sequenced with immunoSEQ multiplex PCR; TCRdb's copy has only in-frame clones and lacks some. The sample comprises around 4,800 clones, more than 25% of which are singletons, and roughly 4.6% rests with the top ten. The specimen comprised lung tumor tissue, sampled before any cancer treatment. The TCR sequence derives from a man aged 35-75 years with stage III squamous cell lung carcinoma.

CDR3 in DNA: TGTGCCAGCAGCCAAGAGTCATTCACTGAAGCTTTCTTT. Protein: CASSQESFTEAFF. The chain carries TRBV14 and TRBJ1-1; D not resolved. CDR3 length equals 13 residues. The germline CDR1 and CDR2 sequences are SGHDN and FVKESK. V lost 0 bases and J 4 bases, leaving 6 bases between the germline ends.